The rows below give T cell receptor beta chains drawn from one sample of a study of blood T cell repertoires in COVID-19. Only in-frame clones appear in the TCRdb table, and some are missing; sequencing was by immunoSEQ multiplex PCR. In the table there are about 74,000 clones, about 90% of which are singletons. The source material was peripheral blood. Source of these receptors: a woman of 80 years or more with active or convalescent COVID-19. Both conserved end residues are part of each CDR3. A D gene is named only where the DNA matches it firmly. Clone size is given for some rows only: seen once, a few or many times, or a class if the clone is expanded.

v_gene	abundance	d_gene	len	j_gene	CDR3aa	CDR3nt
TRBV27	.	.	17	TRBJ1-6	CASSGYSLQGDNSPLHF	TGTGCCAGCAGTGGGTACAGCTTACAAGGGGATAATTCACCCCTCCACTTT
TRBV7-3	.	TRBD1	15	TRBJ2-1	CASSLQGASYNEQFF	TGTGCCAGCAGCCTACAGGGGGCTTCCTACAATGAGCAGTTCTTC
TRBV27	once	TRBD2	14	TRBJ2-7	CASSSSGRVGEQYF	TGTGCCAGCAGTTCTAGCGGGAGGGTAGGGGAGCAGTACTTC
TRBV5-1	.	.	17	TRBJ1-6	CASSLASGGAYNSPLHF	TGCGCCAGCAGCTTGGCTTCGGGCGGGGCCTATAATTCACCCCTCCACTTT
TRBV12-3/TRBV12-4	few	.	13	TRBJ1-2	CASRPRQSGGYTF	TGTGCCAGCAGACCTAGACAAAGCGGAGGCTACACCTTC
TRBV6-2/TRBV6-3	.	.	16	TRBJ1-5	CASSYRGGSSNQPQHF	TGTGCCAGCAGTTACCGGGGGGGTAGTAGCAATCAGCCCCAGCATTTT
TRBV29-1	.	TRBD2	15	TRBJ2-7	CSAWTSGVVSYEQYF	TGCAGCGCTTGGACTAGCGGGGTGGTCTCCTACGAGCAGTACTTC
TRBV5-1	.	TRBD2	15	TRBJ2-1	CASSPSGRESNEQFF	TGCGCCAGCAGCCCCTCGGGGCGGGAGTCCAATGAGCAGTTCTTC
TRBV7-3	.	TRBD2	16	TRBJ2-1	CASSKNGAGDYNEQFF	TGTGCCAGCTCCAAAAACGGGGCGGGAGACTACAATGAGCAGTTCTTC
TRBV7-9	.	.	14	TRBJ2-5	CASSLSTVWETQYF	TGTGCCAGCAGCTTATCGACAGTCTGGGAGACCCAGTACTTC
TRBV18	.	TRBD2	13	TRBJ2-1	CASSLGLDNEQFF	TGTGCCAGCTCACTTGGACTAGACAATGAGCAGTTCTTC
TRBV5-1	.	.	13	TRBJ2-1	CASSLELVNEQFF	TGCGCCAGCAGCTTGGAGCTAGTGAATGAGCAGTTCTTC
TRBV5-1	.	TRBD2	14	TRBJ2-5	CACRLAGVQETQYF	TGCGCCTGTAGACTAGCGGGGGTTCAAGAGACCCAGTACTTC
TRBV5-8	once	TRBD1	16	TRBJ1-5	CASSLGTAKGNQPQHF	TGTGCCAGCAGCTTAGGGACAGCTAAGGGGAATCAGCCCCAGCATTTT
TRBV18	.	.	15	TRBJ1-5	CASSPETGYNQPQHF	TGTGCCAGCTCACCAGAAACAGGCTACAATCAGCCCCAGCATTTT
TRBV7-6	.	.	17	TRBJ2-7	CASSLGPSSASSYEQYF	TGTGCCAGCAGCCTAGGGCCTTCCTCTGCCAGCTCCTACGAGCAGTACTTC
TRBV3-1/TRBV3-2	.	.	14	TRBJ1-3	CASSQRETGNTIYF	TGTGCCAGCAGCCAGCGGGAAACTGGAAACACCATATATTTT
TRBV5-1	.	.	14	TRBJ1-6	CASSSDSYNSPLHF	TGCGCCAGCAGCTCGGACAGCTATAATTCACCCCTCCACTTT
TRBV14	.	TRBD2	16	TRBJ2-1	CASSRTSGISFNEQFF	TGTGCCAGCAGCCGAACTAGCGGGATATCGTTCAATGAGCAGTTCTTC
TRBV29-1	.	.	14	TRBJ2-1	CSVRGVDTYNEQFF	TGCAGCGTTAGGGGCGTCGATACCTACAATGAGCAGTTCTTC
TRBV19	.	.	14	TRBJ1-1	CASSKLTGGTEAFF	TGTGCCAGTAGTAAACTTACCGGGGGGACTGAAGCTTTCTTT
TRBV12-5	once	TRBD1	15	TRBJ2-6	CASGNTGAGANVLTF	TGTGCTAGTGGTAACACAGGGGCTGGGGCCAACGTCCTGACTTTC
TRBV5-4	.	TRBD1	16	TRBJ2-4	CASSVTGGAAKNIQYF	TGTGCCAGCAGCGTTACAGGGGGCGCTGCCAAAAACATTCAGTACTTC
TRBV2	.	TRBD2	15	TRBJ2-7	CASSEWREGSYEQYF	TGTGCCAGCAGTGAATGGCGGGAGGGCTCCTACGAGCAGTACTTC
TRBV6-2/TRBV6-3	.	TRBD2	15	TRBJ2-1	CASSGSGRNYNEQFF	TGTGCCAGCAGCGGAAGCGGGAGAAATTACAATGAGCAGTTCTTC
TRBV19	.	TRBD1	15	TRBJ1-2	CASSIGWGQGFGYTF	TGTGCCAGTAGTATAGGGTGGGGACAGGGGTTTGGCTACACCTTC
TRBV30	.	.	13	TRBJ1-5	CAWSPDGDQPQHF	TGTGCCTGGAGTCCGGACGGGGATCAGCCCCAGCATTTT
TRBV6-5	.	TRBD2	13	TRBJ2-7	CASSYERGYEQYF	TGTGCCAGCAGTTACGAGCGGGGCTACGAGCAGTACTTC
TRBV7-8	.	TRBD2	14	TRBJ2-3	CASSSVAGTDTQYF	TGTGCCAGCAGCTCCGTAGCGGGAACAGATACGCAGTATTTT
TRBV7-2	.	.	15	TRBJ1-3	CASSLVWGPGNTIYF	TGTGCCAGCAGCTTAGTTTGGGGGCCGGGAAACACCATATATTTT
TRBV3-1/TRBV3-2	.	.	14	TRBJ1-6	CASNGRGNNSPLHF	TGTGCCAGCAACGGAAGGGGAAATAATTCACCCCTCCACTTT
TRBV5-5	.	.	12	TRBJ2-7	CASSLSSYEQYF	TGTGCCAGCAGCCTTAGCTCCTACGAGCAGTACTTC
TRBV14	.	.	15	TRBJ2-7	CASSHPLRGLYEQYF	TGTGCCAGCAGCCACCCCTTGCGGGGGCTCTACGAGCAGTACTTC
TRBV11-3	few	.	16	TRBJ1-1	CASSLELTGRNTEAFF	TGTGCCAGCAGCTTAGAGTTAACAGGGCGGAACACTGAAGCTTTCTTT
TRBV5-6	.	TRBD1	17	TRBJ1-5	CASSWWTGGSGNQPQHF	TGTGCCAGCAGCTGGTGGACAGGGGGATCGGGGAATCAGCCCCAGCATTTT
TRBV18	.	TRBD1	16	TRBJ1-1	CASSLQGAGWNTEAFF	TGTGCCAGCTCACTACAGGGGGCAGGGTGGAACACTGAAGCTTTCTTT
TRBV5-1	.	.	13	TRBJ1-3	CATATGSGNTIYF	TGCGCCACCGCTACAGGGAGTGGAAACACCATATATTTT
TRBV5-1	.	TRBD1	18	TRBJ2-5	CASKTLPGQGSIGETQYF	TGCGCCAGCAAAACTTTACCGGGACAGGGGTCAATCGGGGAGACCCAGTACTTC
TRBV11-2	once	TRBD2	18	TRBJ2-3	CASSLGPTGAGDGDTQYF	TGTGCCAGCAGCTTAGGCCCCACAGGAGCGGGGGACGGGGATACGCAGTATTTT
TRBV9	.	TRBD2	15	TRBJ2-2	CASSVVREGTGELFF	TGTGCCAGCAGCGTAGTTCGGGAGGGGACCGGGGAGCTGTTTTTT
TRBV11-2	once	TRBD2	16	TRBJ2-7	CASSLEGGNRAYEQYF	TGTGCCAGCAGCTTAGAGGGGGGGAACCGGGCCTACGAGCAGTACTTC
TRBV4-3	.	.	15	TRBJ2-3	CASSQGSWGTDTQYF	TGCGCCAGCAGCCAAGGTAGCTGGGGCACAGATACGCAGTATTTT
TRBV24-1	.	.	14	TRBJ1-4	CASPPAQINEKLFF	TGTGCCTCCCCCCCGGCACAGATTAATGAAAAACTGTTTTTT
TRBV19	few	.	13	TRBJ1-5	CASSIQVNQPQHF	TGTGCCAGTAGTATACAGGTGAATCAGCCCCAGCATTTT
TRBV7-8	few	TRBD2	16	TRBJ2-7	CASLPVLAGGPYEQYF	TGTGCCAGCCTGCCCGTCCTAGCGGGGGGGCCCTACGAGCAGTACTTC
TRBV28	.	TRBD1	15	TRBJ1-2	CASSLRRAGGSGYTF	TGTGCCAGCAGTTTAAGAAGGGCAGGGGGCTCTGGCTACACCTTC
TRBV19	.	.	15	TRBJ2-1	CASSIGQGSYNEQFF	TGTGCCAGTAGTATAGGGCAGGGCTCCTACAATGAGCAGTTCTTC
TRBV13	.	TRBD2	18	TRBJ2-1	CASSSYWGEGLHYNEQFF	TGTGCCAGCAGCTCATATTGGGGGGAGGGACTCCACTACAATGAGCAGTTCTTC
TRBV9	.	.	14	TRBJ2-5	CASSVDSSRETQYF	TGTGCCAGCAGCGTAGACAGTTCTCGGGAGACCCAGTACTTC
TRBV20-1	.	TRBD1	16	TRBJ2-3	CSASDPRTGATDTQYF	TGCAGTGCTAGTGACCCCAGGACAGGGGCCACAGATACGCAGTATTTT
TRBV7-9	.	.	14	TRBJ1-6	CASSFGGGNSPLHF	TGTGCCAGCAGCTTCGGGGGTGGTAATTCACCCCTCCACTTT
TRBV6-1	.	.	13	TRBJ1-5	CASSEARNQPQHF	TGTGCCAGCAGTGAAGCCCGGAATCAGCCCCAGCATTTT
TRBV9	once	.	15	TRBJ1-1	CASSDIQRRGTEAFF	TGTGCCAGCAGCGATATTCAAAGGAGGGGCACTGAAGCTTTCTTT